What follows are 32 T cell receptor beta chains derived from one specimen sequenced in a study of prognosis after radiotherapy for stage I lung cancer. Amplicons of TCR beta CDR3 were generated from genomic DNA by two-round multiplex PCR. The first PCR round targeted every TRBV and TRBJ gene with specific primers. TCRdb reprocessed the multiplex PCR reads via MiXCR and lists one record per CDR3 protein. The sample yields about 17,000 distinct CDR3 sequences, roughly 45% seen once. Sequenced material: PBMCs, taken before or after stereotactic body radiation therapy (not recorded which). The receptors were gathered from a donor aged 50 or older with non-small cell lung cancer.

This clonotype was detected ten times or more. The chain joins TRBV5-1 to TRBJ2-1; TRBD2 is a possible D gene (6 bases). This CDR3 is 14 amino acids long. Germline CDR1 reads SGHRS; CDR2 reads YFSETQ. The V gene lost 1 base and the J gene lost 6 bases, with 11 bases spanning the gap. The CDR3 loop is CASSLNGGGNEQFF. DNA of the CDR3: TGCGCCAGCAGCTTGAACGGGGGTGGCAATGAGCAGTTCTTC.

This chain joins TRBV20-1 and TRBJ2-3; 7 positions match TRBD2. The CDR3 contains 12 residues. Germline V gene data show CDR1 as DFQATT and CDR2 as SNEGSKA (reference sequence). The CDR3 bases are TGCAGCGGTCGGGGGGACACAGATACGCAGTATTTT. The encoded protein is CSGRGDTDTQYF.

V gene TRBV6-1 combines with J gene TRBJ1-5; D perhaps matches TRBD1 (6 bases). Germline V gene data show CDR1 as MNHNS and CDR2 as SASEGT. The CDR3 length is 13 residues. V lost 5 bases to trimming and J lost 7 bases, with 12 bases between them. CDR3 nucleotides: TGTGCCAGCAGTCCCACAGGGATACAGCCCCAGCATTTT. This codes for CASSPTGIQPQHF.

This clonotype was seen repeatedly, ten times or more. The chain has TRBV19 and TRBJ1-1; no firm D call. V lost 1 base, J lost 0 bases, and 9 bases lay in between. The CDR3 is made up of 15 amino acids. Germline V gene lookup returns CDR1 LNHDA and CDR2 SQIVND (reference sequence). The CDR3 nucleotides read TGTGCCAGTAGTATAGCGGCATCGATGAACACTGAAGCTTTCTTT. This codes for CASSIAASMNTEAFF.

This clonotype came up many times. The V gene is TRBV4-2, the J gene TRBJ2-2; 9 bases agree with TRBD2. Germline V gives CDR1 LGHNA, CDR2 YNFKEQ. This CDR3 spans 17 amino acids. Trimming removed 2 bases from V and 2 bases from J; junction bases left unmatched: 6. CDR3 DNA sequence: TGTGCCAGCAGCCAATACGCTAGCGGGACAAACACCGGGGAGCTGTTTTTT. It is translated as CASSQYASGTNTGELFF.

This clonotype occurred many times. This rearrangement joins TRBV2 to TRBJ1-4; a weak D match, TRBD1 (5 bases). CDR1 is SNHLY, CDR2 FYNNEI, per germline. Trimming left V 6 bases short and J 4 bases short, with 15 bases between. The CDR3 length is 15 residues. The CDR3 sequence is CASSIPGLGNEKLFF. CDR3 sequence (DNA): TGTGCCAGCAGCATTCCGGGACTGGGTAATGAAAAACTGTTTTTT.

Comment on this clonotype: With only one base between it and a far larger clone, this is likely a read error. The V call is TRBV19, the J call TRBJ1-1; D not resolved. This CDR3 region has 12 residues. Germline V gene data show CDR1 as LNHDA and CDR2 as SQIVND (reference sequence). The DNA for the CDR3 is TGTGCCAGCAGCAAGCTAGGCACTGAAGATTTCTTT. Translating gives CASSKLGTEDFF.

Concerning this clonotype: This may be a read error, as it is one base from a much larger clone. The J gene is TRBJ2-7, the V gene TRBV4-1, with TRBD1 matching 7 bases. CDR1 and CDR2 from the germline V gene are MGHRA and YSYEKL. The CDR3 contains 14 residues. DNA for the CDR3: TGCGCCAGCAGACAAGACTGGGACAGCTACGAGCAGTACTTC. Translated: CASRQDWDSYEQYF.

This clonotype was picked up many times. The J gene is TRBJ2-3, the V gene TRBV3-1, with D perhaps TRBD2 (6 bases). Germline values: CDR1 LGHDT, CDR2 YNNKEL (reference sequence). The CDR3 covers 14 residues. Trimming took off 8 bases at V and 0 bases at J, with 12 bases between the two ends. The CDR3 loop reads CASSAGTSTDTQYF. The CDR3 DNA reads as TGTGCCAGCTCGGCGGGGACTAGCACAGATACGCAGTATTTT.

The table lists this clonotype with many counts. The chain couples TRBV5-1 to TRBJ2-1, with 8 bases fitting TRBD1. J lost 4 bases, V lost 2 bases, and 5 bases had no gene match. The CDR3 has 15 residues. From germline, CDR1 is SGHRS and CDR2 YFSETQ. The CDR3 DNA follows: TGCGCCAGCAGCTTAAGGACAGGGATTTACAATGAGCAGTTCTTC. It translates to CASSLRTGIYNEQFF. The complete variable domain, with remaining parts taken from reference TRBV5-1 and TRBJ2-1, reads KAGVTQTPRYLIKTRGQQVTLSCSPISGHRSVSWYQQTPGQGLQFLFEYFSETQRNKGNFPGRFSGRQFSNSRSEMNVSTLELGDSALYLCASSLRTGIYNEQFFGPGTRLTVL.

The J gene is TRBJ2-7, the V gene TRBV20-1; 10 bases line up with TRBD1. V lost 1 base and J lost 2; bases outside the gene matches: 5. The CDR3 runs to 15 residues. The germline V gene encodes CDR1 DFQATT and CDR2 SNEGSKA (reference sequence). As DNA, the CDR3 is TGCAGTGCTAGAGGAGTAGGACAGGGGGCCTACGAGCAGTACTTC. It translates to CSARGVGQGAYEQYF.

This clonotype occurred a few times. The V and J genes are TRBV5-4 and TRBJ2-3; unclear D gene. Germline CDR1 and CDR2: SGHNT and YYREEE (reference sequence). This CDR3 contains 14 residues. V was pared by 0 bases and J by 5 bases, with 10 bases between. The CDR3 sequence: CASSLVGPQDTQYF. The CDR3 DNA sequence: TGTGCCAGCAGCTTGGTTGGGCCGCAAGATACGCAGTATTTT.

This clonotype was counted many times. The V and J genes are TRBV2 and TRBJ2-3; TRBD2 is a possible D gene (6 bases). The CDR3 is 14 residues long. Germline assignment: CDR1 SNHLY and CDR2 FYNNEI. The ends were cut back, 6 bases at V and 6 bases at J, with 16 bases in the middle. The DNA for the CDR3 is TGTGCCAGCAGGCCGGGACTGGGACCCGATACGCAGTATTTT. This sequence encodes CASRPGLGPDTQYF. Based on the CDR3 plus reference TRBV2 and TRBJ2-3, the full variable domain is EPEVTQTPSHQVTQMGQEVILRCVPISNHLYFYWYRQILGQKVEFLVSFYNNEISEKSEIFDDQFSVERPDGSNFTLKIRSTKLEDSAMYFCASRPGLGPDTQYFGPGTRLTVL.

On this clonotype: The DNA is omitted, as the CDR3 cannot be located on it reliably, and the CDR3 follows TCRdb's listing. The CDR3 reads CAWGPGISNSPLNF. V gene TRBV30 combines with J gene TRBJ1-6; the table names TRBD1, a call not compared with the DNA. The CDR3 length is 14 residues, termini included. CDR1 and CDR2 from the germline V gene are GTSNPN and SVGIG (reference sequence).

This chain uses TRBV15 with TRBJ1-2, with D possibly TRBD1 on 5 matching bases. This CDR3 has 14 residues. Germline V CDR1 and CDR2: LNHNV, YYDKDF (reference sequence). Trimming removed 3 bases from V and 8 bases from J, with 16 bases in between. The CDR3 region has the DNA TGTGCCACCAGCAGTGGAGGGGAAGCGCAGGGCTACACCTTC. It specifies CATSSGGEAQGYTF.

This clonotype showed up many times. CDR3 coding DNA: TGTGCCTGGACTAGCGGGACCCCAGATACGCAGTATTTT. This gives the protein CAWTSGTPDTQYF. J is TRBJ2-3 and V is TRBV30; 9 bases agree with TRBD2. This CDR3 spans 13 amino acids. Germline V gene lookup returns CDR1 GTSNPN and CDR2 SVGIG (reference sequence). V trimming: 4 bases; J trimming: 4 bases; junction bases outside the gene matches: 3.

The V call is TRBV24-1, the J call TRBJ2-7, with D tentatively TRBD1 (7 bases). V was trimmed by 3 bases and J by 3 bases, leaving 17 bases between them. There are 16 residues in the CDR3. Germline V lookup: CDR1 KGHDR, CDR2 SFDVKD. The CDR3, as DNA: TGTGCCACCAGTGATGGCCGACAGGGAGGATACTACGAGCAGTACTTC. As protein: CATSDGRQGGYYEQYF.

In the case of this clonotype: At one boundary the junction diverges from the germline segment, which might be a read error. The chain combines TRBV20-1 with TRBJ2-2; D may be TRBD2 (6 bases). Germline lookup yields CDR1 DFQATT and CDR2 SNEGSKA (reference sequence). The CDR3 totals 15 residues. CDR3 region: CGARDAGINTGELFF. The CDR3, as DNA: TGCGGTGCTAGAGATGCGGGGATCAACACCGGGGAGCTGTTTTTT.

The V gene is TRBV27, the J gene TRBJ2-2; tentatively, D is TRBD2 (6 bases). With 6 bases removed from V and 1 base from J, the gap between germline ends came to 15 bases. The germline CDR1 and CDR2 sequences are MNHEY and SMNVEV (reference sequence). The CDR3 length is 16 residues. The CDR3 region is CASRVLAVGNTGELFF. The DNA of the CDR3 is TGTGCCAGCAGAGTGTTAGCGGTCGGGAACACCGGGGAGCTGTTTTTT.

Only one count was recorded for this clonotype. This chain joins TRBV12-3 or TRBV12-4 and TRBJ1-2; TRBD1 is a possible D gene (5 bases). Trimming pared 1 base from V and 4 bases from J, leaving 16 bases between. This CDR3 has 16 amino acids. CDR3 DNA sequence: TGTGCCAGCAGTTTAGGGGGAAGGGGTACAGGCTATGGCTACACCTTC. This sequence encodes CASSLGGRGTGYGYTF.

Turning to this clonotype: This may stem from a read error, because a much larger clone lies one nucleotide away. V gene TRBV7-9 combines with J gene TRBJ1-2; perhaps TRBD1 as D (5 bases). Germline assignment: CDR1 SEHNR and CDR2 FQNEAQ (reference sequence). CDR3 length equals 15 residues. Between the trimmed V and J ends, which lost 4 bases and 5 bases, there was a span of 17 bases. In nucleotides, the CDR3 is TGTGCCAGCAGCTCAGTCCAGGGTCGTGAGTATGGCTACACCTTC. Translating it yields CASSSVQGREYGYTF. The full variable domain, with the rest looked up from reference TRBV7-9 and TRBJ1-2, is DTGVSQNPRHKITKRGQNVTFRCDPISEHNRLYWYRQTLGQGPEFLTYFQNEAQLEKSRLLSDRFSAERPKGSFSTLEIQRTEQGDSAMYLCASSSVQGREYGYTFGSGTRLTVV.

In this sample, this clonotype turned up once. This sequence joins TRBV18 and TRBJ2-7; tentative D call: TRBD2 (5 bases). The V gene lost 2 bases and the J gene lost 5 bases, with 13 bases spanning the gap. Germline assignment: CDR1 KGHSH and CDR2 LQKENI. The CDR3 sequence is 14 residues long. CDR3 coding DNA: TGTGCCAGCTCACCAATAGGGAGAGTGCACGAGCAGTACTTC. Its protein product is CASSPIGRVHEQYF.

This clonotype was counted ten times or more. The gene calls are TRBV20-1 and TRBJ1-1; 7 nucleotides line up with TRBD1. Per germline, CDR1 DFQATT and CDR2 SNEGSKA (reference sequence). V shed 4 bases and J 0 bases; nucleotides not matched to a gene: 8. CDR3 length equals 15 residues. In DNA, the CDR3 is TGCAGTGCTACAACCGGACAGGAGATGAACACTGAAGCTTTCTTT. Residues: CSATTGQEMNTEAFF.

This chain uses TRBV6-5 with TRBJ2-7; 9 bases are a match to TRBD1. Per germline, CDR1 MNHEY and CDR2 SVGAGI. This CDR3 is 14 amino acids long. J lost 2 bases, V lost 6 bases, and 5 bases had no gene match. CDR3 nucleotides: TGTGCCAGCAGATGGGACAGGGACACCTACGAGCAGTACTTC. Encoded protein: CASRWDRDTYEQYF.

Notes on this clonotype: The junction departs from the called germline gene at one end, perhaps through a read error. This chain connects TRBV11-3 to TRBJ1-2, with D perhaps TRBD1 (5 bases). The germline V gene has CDR1 SGHNT and CDR2 YENEEA. The CDR3 runs 14 residues. This chain's CDR3 is CASILDGTYYGYTF. The CDR3 DNA sequence: TGCGCCAGCATCTTAGATGGGACCTACTATGGCTACACCTTC.

The rearrangement uses TRBV13 and TRBJ2-7; tentative D call: TRBD2 (6 bases). Germline CDR1 PRHDT, CDR2 FYEKMQ (reference sequence). The CDR3 totals 13 residues. V was trimmed by 0 bases and J by 6 bases, leaving 9 bases between them. The CDR3 is CASSLGTSSEQYF. In DNA, the CDR3 is TGTGCCAGCAGCTTAGGGACTAGTAGCGAGCAGTACTTC.

The rearrangement uses TRBV7-9 and TRBJ1-2, with 11 positions matching TRBD1. Trimming took 5 bases from V and 7 from J; bases not matched to a gene: 3. This CDR3 is built from 13 residues. Germline loops: CDR1 SEHNR, CDR2 FQNEAQ (reference sequence). CDR3 region: CASSKGQGVGYTF. The DNA for the CDR3 is TGTGCCAGCAGCAAGGGACAGGGGGTTGGCTACACCTTC.

This clonotype was observed at least ten times. The chain employs TRBV7-9 and TRBJ1-5; no firm D call. The CDR3 has 17 residues. Germline loops: CDR1 SEHNR, CDR2 FQNEAQ (reference sequence). Trimming took off 0 bases at V and 6 bases at J, with 18 bases between the two ends. The CDR3 sequence is CASSLARGGLQSQPQHF. The CDR3 DNA reads TGTGCCAGCAGCTTAGCTCGTGGAGGGCTCCAGAGTCAGCCCCAGCATTTT.

This clonotype was recorded at least ten times. The rearrangement uses TRBV15 and TRBJ1-6; TRBD1 is a possible D gene (5 bases). Trimming stripped 2 bases from V and 5 bases from J, with 7 bases between. Germline V gene lookup returns CDR1 LNHNV and CDR2 YYDKDF (reference sequence). CDR3 length: 14 residues. The CDR3 loop reads CATSRQGHNSPLHF. CDR3 sequence (DNA): TGTGCCACCAGCAGACAGGGTCATAATTCACCCCTCCACTTT.

Of note for this clonotype: One base separates it from a far larger clone, so it is likely a read error. The gene calls are TRBV7-9 and TRBJ2-7; possible D gene TRBD1, 6 bases. Trimming left V 3 bases short and J 6 bases short, with 12 bases between. CDR3 length equals 13 residues. Looked up from germline, CDR1 is SEHNR and CDR2 is FQNEAQ (reference sequence). The CDR3 protein is CASSLGARTEQYF. CDR3 nucleotides: TGTGCCAGCAGCTTGGGGGCTAGAACCGAGCAGTACTTC.

This clonotype was detected ten times or more. The V call is TRBV18, the J call TRBJ1-2; tentatively, D is TRBD1 (6 bases). Germline V gene sequence: CDR1 KGHSH, CDR2 LQKENI. The V end was cut by 1 base, the J end by 4 bases, with 16 bases between. The CDR3 contains 16 residues. The CDR3 DNA is TGTGCCAGCTCACCACTAGTGGACAGCCCTTTCTATGGCTACACCTTC. It codes for CASSPLVDSPFYGYTF.

The chain employs TRBV5-4 and TRBJ1-3; D is perhaps TRBD1 (6 bases). Trimming stripped 3 bases from V and 0 bases from J, with 16 bases between. The CDR3 consists of 17 residues. Germline V lookup: CDR1 SGHNT, CDR2 YYREEE (reference sequence). CDR3 nucleotide sequence: TGTGCCAGCAGCTCACAGGTGGGGGGCAACTCTGGAAACACCATATATTTT. It yields the protein CASSSQVGGNSGNTIYF.